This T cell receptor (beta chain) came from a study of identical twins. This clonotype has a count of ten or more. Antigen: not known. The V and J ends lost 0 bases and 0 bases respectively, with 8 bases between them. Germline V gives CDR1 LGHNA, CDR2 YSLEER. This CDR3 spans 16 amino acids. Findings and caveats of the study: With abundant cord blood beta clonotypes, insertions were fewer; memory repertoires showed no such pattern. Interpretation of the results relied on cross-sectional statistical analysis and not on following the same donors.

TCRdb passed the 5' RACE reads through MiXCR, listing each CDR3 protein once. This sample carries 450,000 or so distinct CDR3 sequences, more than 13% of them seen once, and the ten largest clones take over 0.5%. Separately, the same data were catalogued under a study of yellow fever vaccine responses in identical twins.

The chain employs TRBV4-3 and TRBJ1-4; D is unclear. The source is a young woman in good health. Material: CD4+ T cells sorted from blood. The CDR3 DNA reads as TGCGCCAGCAGCCAAGAAGCCGGGACAACTAATGAAAAACTGTTTTTT. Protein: CASSQEAGTTNEKLFF.